One and the same sample provided the 16 T cell receptor beta chains below, sequenced in a study of blood T cells in healthy people across ages. For the second PCR, which ran for roughly 6 to 11 cycles, a sample-barcoded 5' primer and a J-beta primer mix were used. TCRdb reprocessed the 5' RACE reads via MiXCR and lists one record per CDR3 protein. The data hold around 800,000 distinct CDR3 sequences, with 62% observed a single time. The sample consisted of blood. These receptor sequences come from a man in his thirties or forties in good health.

The gene calls are TRBV20-1 and TRBJ2-7, with D possibly being TRBD2 (5 bases). Germline V CDR1 and CDR2: DFQATT, SNEGSKA (reference sequence). The CDR3 has 12 residues. V was trimmed by 7 bases and J by 3 bases, leaving 13 bases between them. The CDR3: CSGGGSFYEQYF. The CDR3 coding sequence is TGCAGTGGGGGTGGGAGTTTCTACGAGCAGTACTTC.

This clonotype was detected only a few times. The chain links TRBV27 to TRBJ1-5, with D possibly TRBD1 on 5 matching bases. The V gene lost 6 bases and the J gene lost 6 bases, with 18 bases spanning the gap. This CDR3 is built from 15 residues. Germline-derived CDR1 and CDR2 are MNHEY and SMNVEV (reference sequence). The CDR3: CASSPGGVATQPQHF. CDR3 sequence (DNA): TGTGCCAGCAGCCCCGGGGGAGTCGCGACTCAGCCCCAGCATTTT.

The chain has TRBV20-1 and TRBJ2-7; no clear D. Looked up from germline, CDR1 is DFQATT and CDR2 is SNEGSKA (reference sequence). The length of the CDR3 is 13 residues. V was pared by 3 bases and J by 0 bases, with 9 bases between. CDR3 nucleotide sequence: TGCAGTGCTAGGACGAGGAGCTCCTACGAGCAGTACTTC. It yields the protein CSARTRSSYEQYF.

Only a few counts were recorded for this clonotype. The chain uses TRBV29-1 and TRBJ1-2; the D gene is possibly TRBD1 (5 bases). Trimming pared 7 bases from V and 2 bases from J, leaving 14 bases between. Germline V gene data show CDR1 as SQVTM and CDR2 as ANQGSEA. The CDR3 runs to 13 residues. CDR3 region: CSARQIANYGYTF. The CDR3 DNA reads as TGCAGCGCCCGACAGATTGCAAACTATGGCTACACCTTC.

The V call is TRBV6-5, the J call TRBJ1-4; tentative D call: TRBD1 (5 bases). Trimming left V 4 bases short and J 0 bases short, with 12 bases between. The CDR3 runs 16 residues. The germline V gene encodes CDR1 MNHEY and CDR2 SVGAGI. DNA for the CDR3: TGTGCCAGCAGTTCCGAGGGACGCTCAACTAATGAAAAACTGTTTTTT. Translation: CASSSEGRSTNEKLFF.

CDR3 in amino acids: CASGIPNSGTDTQYF. The CDR3 bases are TGTGCCAGCGGCATCCCTAATTCAGGCACAGATACGCAGTATTTT. The chain couples TRBV5-4 to TRBJ2-3; the D is unclear. The length of the CDR3 is 15 residues. V lost 7 bases, J lost 1 base, and 16 bases lay in between. The germline CDR1 and CDR2 sequences are SGHNT and YYREEE (reference sequence).

The chain links TRBV29-1 to TRBJ2-2, with 7 bases aligning to TRBD1. Trimming removed 7 bases from V and 5 bases from J; junction bases left unmatched: 13. Germline CDR1 is SQVTM and CDR2 is ANQGSEA. This CDR3 has 15 residues. The CDR3 nucleotides read TGCAGCGCCCATGCGACAGGGAGTTTTACCGGGGAGCTGTTTTTT. It encodes CSAHATGSFTGELFF.

The V call is TRBV18, the J call TRBJ2-3; possibly TRBD2 for D (5 bases). Germline CDR1 reads KGHSH; CDR2 reads LQKENI. The CDR3 sequence is 16 residues long. V dropped 0 bases and J dropped 2 bases, with 12 bases sitting between them. The CDR3 DNA reads as TGTGCCAGCTCACCACCGAAGGGAGCTCCCACAGATACGCAGTATTTT. It codes for CASSPPKGAPTDTQYF. The variable domain in full, completed from reference TRBV18 and TRBJ2-3, reads NAGVMQNPRHLVRRRGQEARLRCSPMKGHSHVYWYRQLPEEGLKFMVYLQKENIIDESGMPKERFSAEFPKEGPSILRIQQVVRGDSAAYFCASSPPKGAPTDTQYFGPGTRLTVL.

The chain uses TRBV15 and TRBJ1-1; the match to TRBD1 covers 7 bases. CDR1 LNHNV and CDR2 YYDKDF come from the germline V gene (reference sequence). The V and J ends lost 0 bases and 2 bases, in that order; junction bases with no gene match: 3. This CDR3 region has 15 residues. The CDR3 nucleotides are TGTGCCACCAGCAGAGAAGGGGGCAGTAACACTGAAGCTTTCTTT. This codes for CATSREGGSNTEAFF.

This clonotype was picked up one time. The chain joins TRBV4-3 to TRBJ2-7; no firm D call. V was cut by 1 base and J by 3 bases, with 7 bases left in between. Germline V lookup: CDR1 LGHNA, CDR2 YSLEER. The CDR3 is made up of 13 amino acids. CDR3 nucleotides: TGCGCCAGCAGCCAAGGAGGATTCTACGAGCAGTACTTC. This sequence encodes CASSQGGFYEQYF.

This chain links TRBV5-5 with TRBJ2-4, with D possibly TRBD1 on 6 matching bases. The closer fit of TRBJ2-7 to the DNA end suggests the J call may be wrong. The CDR3 length is 14 residues. CDR1 is SGHKS and CDR2 is YYEKEE in the germline V gene (reference sequence). CDR3 loop: CASSGREGAYEQYF. The CDR3 nucleotides read TGTGCCAGCAGCGGGAGAGAGGGGGCCTACGAGCAGTACTTC.

The J gene is TRBJ2-5, the V gene TRBV7-2; the match to TRBD2 covers 7 bases. The J call is in doubt because the DNA end fits TRBJ2-7 better. This CDR3 contains 13 residues. Germline assignment: CDR1 SGHTA and CDR2 FQGNSA. The CDR3 DNA reads TGTGCCAGCAGCTTTGGAGGGGAGGGCGAGCAGTACTTC. This codes for CASSFGGEGEQYF.

The chain employs TRBV9 and TRBJ2-1; TRBD1 agrees at 11 bases. The junction had 11 bases not matched to a gene; V was cut back by 0 bases and J by 9 bases. The germline V gene has CDR1 SGDLS and CDR2 YYNGEE. The CDR3 is 17 amino acids. CDR3 nucleotide sequence: TGTGCCAGCAGCGTAGGCAGGAGGACAGGGGGCAAAGGTGAGCAGTTCTTC. Protein product: CASSVGRRTGGKGEQFF.

The J gene is TRBJ1-2, the V gene TRBV7-9; the D is unclear. From germline, CDR1 is SEHNR and CDR2 FQNEAQ (reference sequence). The ends were cut back, 1 base at V and 4 bases at J, with 13 bases in the middle. The CDR3 spans 15 residues. In nucleotides, the CDR3 is TGTGCCAGCAGCTTAGTAGGCCTACTCCTCTATGGCTACACCTTC. It codes for CASSLVGLLLYGYTF.

The CDR3 bases are TGTGCCAGCAGCCAAACCACGAGCCGGGCAGACCATGAGCAGTACTTC. Its protein product is CASSQTTSRADHEQYF. The V call is TRBV3-1, the J call TRBJ2-5; no definite D call. Trimming took 2 bases from V and 11 from J, leaving 24 bases between them. Germline CDR1 and CDR2: LGHDT and YNNKEL (reference sequence). This CDR3 comprises 16 residues.

This clonotype occurred once. The V and J genes are TRBV28 and TRBJ2-1; D may be TRBD2 (5 bases). CDR3 length: 16 amino acids. Germline V gene sequence: CDR1 MDHEN, CDR2 SYDVKM. V shed 5 bases and J shed 4 bases, with 18 bases lying between them. The CDR3 protein is CASSPPGRAAYNEQFF. The CDR3 bases are TGTGCCAGCAGTCCCCCCGGACGAGCGGCTTACAATGAGCAGTTCTTC.